This is a list of T cell receptor beta chains from one sample in a study of beta chain features in type 1 diabetes. This table comes from immunoSEQ multiplex PCR, and its TCRdb copy is limited to in-frame clones, with some not included. This sample has hundreds of thousands of clones; roughly 12% occur once, and the top ten carry more than 0.015%. The sequenced sample was naive CD4+ T cells from blood. All receptors derive from a man between 18 and 35 years old in good health. The CDR3 runs from the conserved cysteine through the conserved F or W. The order of the fields is J gene, clone size, V gene, D gene, CDR3 DNA, CDR3 protein. A D gene is named only where the DNA matches it firmly. For some rows the clone size is stated as once, few or many, or as a class when expanded; others skip it.

J: TRBJ2-1; size: few; V: TRBV14; D: TRBD2; DNA: TGTGCCAGCAGCCCGACTAGCGGGATGTACAATGAGCAGTTCTTC; CDR3: CASSPTSGMYNEQFF
J: TRBJ2-3; size: few; V: TRBV5-5; D: .; DNA: TGTGCCAGCAGCTTGGGGGGGGGCACCTTCACAGATACGCAGTATTTT; CDR3: CASSLGGGTFTDTQYF
J: TRBJ2-1; size: .; V: TRBV9; D: TRBD2; DNA: TGTGCCAGCAGCGCACTAGCGGGACTATACAATGAGCAGTTCTTC; CDR3: CASSALAGLYNEQFF
J: TRBJ1-2; size: .; V: TRBV7-2; D: .; DNA: TGTGCCAGCAGAGGGAGCGGTAACTATGGCTACACCTTC; CDR3: CASRGSGNYGYTF
J: TRBJ1-2; size: few; V: TRBV11-2; D: .; DNA: TGTGCCAGCAGCTTAATAGGAGGGTGGCAAAGTATAGACTATGGCTACACCTTC; CDR3: CASSLIGGWQSIDYGYTF
J: TRBJ2-1; size: few; V: TRBV18; D: .; DNA: TGTGCCAGCTCTCAGGGGCAGAACAATGAGCAGTTCTTC; CDR3: CASSQGQNNEQFF
J: TRBJ1-2; size: few; V: TRBV7-2; D: .; DNA: TGTGCCAGCAGAGAAACTGGGGCCTATGGCTACACCTTC; CDR3: CASRETGAYGYTF
J: TRBJ2-1; size: few; V: TRBV6-5; D: TRBD1; DNA: TGTGCCAGCAGATACGACAGGGACTACAATGAGCAGTTCTTC; CDR3: CASRYDRDYNEQFF
J: TRBJ2-7; size: .; V: TRBV7-2; D: TRBD1; DNA: TGTGCCAGCAGCACCAACAGGGGTGCCTACGAGCAGTACTTC; CDR3: CASSTNRGAYEQYF
J: TRBJ2-7; size: .; V: TRBV29-1; D: TRBD1; DNA: TGCAGCGTTCGACAGGGGCCCCACGAGCAGTACTTC; CDR3: CSVRQGPHEQYF
J: TRBJ2-3; size: .; V: TRBV5-6; D: .; DNA: TGTGCCAGCAGCTTGGGCGGCCCTAGCACAGATACGCAGTATTTT; CDR3: CASSLGGPSTDTQYF
J: TRBJ2-6; size: .; V: TRBV5-1; D: TRBD1; DNA: TGCGCCAGCAGCACGTACAGGGGGCTCGGGGCCAACGTCCTGACTTTC; CDR3: CASSTYRGLGANVLTF
J: TRBJ2-7; size: .; V: TRBV6-5; D: .; DNA: TGTGCCAGCAGTTACTCATCGGCGGATGGGTCCTACGAGCAGTACTTC; CDR3: CASSYSSADGSYEQYF
J: TRBJ1-1; size: .; V: TRBV7-3; D: TRBD1; DNA: TGTGCCAGCAGCCGTATCACAGGGGGCTCTGAAGCTTTCTTT; CDR3: CASSRITGGSEAFF
J: TRBJ2-7; size: .; V: TRBV30; D: .; DNA: TGTGCCTGGAGTGTCCGGGACTTACTCGATCAGTACTTC; CDR3: CAWSVRDLLDQYF
J: TRBJ1-3; size: once; V: TRBV6-4; D: .; DNA: TGTGCCAGCAGTATGAGGGATGGAGACACCATATATTTT; CDR3: CASSMRDGDTIYF
J: TRBJ2-1; size: few; V: TRBV30; D: .; DNA: TGTGCCTGGAGTGTAAGCTTCGTGGTGAATGAGCAGTTCTTC; CDR3: CAWSVSFVVNEQFF
J: TRBJ2-1; size: .; V: TRBV5-6; D: TRBD1; DNA: TGTGCCAGCAGCCCCACAACCCGGACAGGATCCTACAATGAGCAGTTCTTC; CDR3: CASSPTTRTGSYNEQFF
J: TRBJ2-4; size: few; V: TRBV28; D: TRBD1; DNA: TGTGCCAGCAGTTGGACAGGGGGCGGGAGAAACATTCAGTACTTC; CDR3: CASSWTGGGRNIQYF
J: TRBJ2-3; size: .; V: TRBV5-1; D: TRBD2; DNA: TGCGCCAGCAGCCTGGGGACTAGCACTGCGATAGGTACGCAGTATTTT; CDR3: CASSLGTSTAIGTQYF
J: TRBJ2-3; size: few; V: TRBV7-9; D: TRBD2; DNA: TGTGCCAGCAGGCTAGCGGGAGGTTCCACAGATACGCAGTATTTT; CDR3: CASRLAGGSTDTQYF
J: TRBJ1-6; size: few; V: TRBV30; D: .; DNA: TGTGCCTGGAGTGTAAGAGCCTATAATTCACCCCTCCACTTT; CDR3: CAWSVRAYNSPLHF
J: TRBJ2-2; size: few; V: TRBV28; D: TRBD1; DNA: TGTGCCAGCAGCCCAACTCGACAGGGGGCGGACACCGGGGAGCTGTTTTTT; CDR3: CASSPTRQGADTGELFF
J: TRBJ1-6; size: .; V: TRBV7-9; D: .; DNA: TGTGCCAGCAGCTTATGGGTTCGGCCCCTTGGGGGAGGGAATTCACCCCTCCACTTT; CDR3: CASSLWVRPLGGGNSPLHF